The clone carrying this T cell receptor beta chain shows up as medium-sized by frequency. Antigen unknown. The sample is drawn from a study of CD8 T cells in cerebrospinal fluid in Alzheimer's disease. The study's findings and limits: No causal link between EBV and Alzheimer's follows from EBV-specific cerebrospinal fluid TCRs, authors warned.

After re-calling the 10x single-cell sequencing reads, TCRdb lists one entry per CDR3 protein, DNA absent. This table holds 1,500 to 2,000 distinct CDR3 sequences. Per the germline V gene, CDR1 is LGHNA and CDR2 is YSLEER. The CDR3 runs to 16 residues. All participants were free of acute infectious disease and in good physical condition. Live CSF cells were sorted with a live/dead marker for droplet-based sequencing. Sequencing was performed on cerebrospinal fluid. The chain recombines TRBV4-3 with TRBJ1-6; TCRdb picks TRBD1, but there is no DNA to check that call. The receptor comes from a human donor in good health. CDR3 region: CASSLRATDPNSPLHF.